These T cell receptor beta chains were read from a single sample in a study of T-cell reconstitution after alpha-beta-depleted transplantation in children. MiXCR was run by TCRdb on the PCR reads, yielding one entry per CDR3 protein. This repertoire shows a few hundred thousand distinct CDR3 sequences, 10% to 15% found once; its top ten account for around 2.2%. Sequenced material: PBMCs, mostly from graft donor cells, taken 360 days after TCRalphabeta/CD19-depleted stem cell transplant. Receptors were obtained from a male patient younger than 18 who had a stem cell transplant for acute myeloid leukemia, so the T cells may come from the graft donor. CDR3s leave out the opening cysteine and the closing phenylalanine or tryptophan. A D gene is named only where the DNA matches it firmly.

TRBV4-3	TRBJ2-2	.	ASSQEGAANTGELF
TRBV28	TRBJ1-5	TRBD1	ASRITGGNSNQPQH
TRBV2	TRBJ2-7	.	ARLRRFGGVLTYEQY
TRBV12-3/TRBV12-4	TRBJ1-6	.	ASSGVGSPLH
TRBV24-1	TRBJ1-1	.	ATSALRKDWGECEIEAF
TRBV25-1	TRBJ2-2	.	ASSEGWGNPLSGTGELF
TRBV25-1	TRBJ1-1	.	ASMLDMGNTEAF
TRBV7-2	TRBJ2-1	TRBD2	ASSLEGLAGWNEQF
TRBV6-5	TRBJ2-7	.	ASSYLTISNEQY
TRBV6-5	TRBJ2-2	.	ASSYSTRPGGTGELF
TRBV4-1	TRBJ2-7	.	ASSRSTYYEQY
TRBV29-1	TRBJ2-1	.	SARAEAYNEQF
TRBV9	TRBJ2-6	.	ASSPRLVSGANVLT
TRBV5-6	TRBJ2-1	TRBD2	ASSSLAGGPKEQF